Presented here are 19 T cell receptor beta chains from one specimen sequenced in a study of blood T cell repertoires in COVID-19. Repertoires were generated with immunoSEQ multiplex PCR, while TCRdb's copy carries only in-frame clones and drops some. This sample has 200,000 to 250,000 clones, with 65% to 85% found just once. Material for sequencing was PBMCs or T cells enriched from blood (not recorded which). These TCRs come from a woman aged 55-69 years who had recovered from COVID-19.

The chain uses TRBV19 and TRBJ1-4; TRBD1 is a possible D gene (6 bases). The CDR3 extends over 14 amino acids. Germline loops: CDR1 LNHDA, CDR2 SQIVND (reference sequence). V shed 6 bases and J shed 5 bases, with 13 bases lying between them. This chain's CDR3 is CASRRDRKNEKLFF. The CDR3, as DNA: TGTGCCAGTAGAAGAGACAGGAAGAATGAAAAACTGTTTTTT.

This clone occurred once. The rearrangement uses TRBV6-5 and TRBJ1-2; 7 positions match TRBD1. CDR3 length equals 15 residues. CDR1 is MNHEY, CDR2 SVGAGI, per germline. Trimming at V came to 6 bases and at J to 2 bases, leaving 9 bases not matched to a gene. Here the CDR3 reads CASSLGQDQNYGYTF. In DNA form, the CDR3 reads TGTGCCAGCAGCCTAGGACAGGACCAAAACTATGGCTACACCTTC.

The rearrangement links TRBV19 to TRBJ2-1; D is perhaps TRBD1 (5 bases). V was shortened by 1 base and J by 1 base, with 14 bases between the two germline ends. CDR1 is LNHDA and CDR2 is SQIVND in the germline V gene (reference sequence). This CDR3 spans 17 amino acids. The CDR3 DNA follows: TGTGCCAGTAGTATAGCATCCGCAGGGAAGTCCTACAATGAGCAGTTCTTC. This codes for CASSIASAGKSYNEQFF.

This rearrangement joins TRBV10-3 to TRBJ2-1, with D possibly matching TRBD1 (6 bases). CDR3 length: 14 amino acids. Germline V lookup: CDR1 ENHRY, CDR2 SYGVKD. Trimming removed 6 bases at V and 3 bases at J, with 12 bases between. The CDR3 DNA reads TGTGCCATCAGCGCGGACAGCCACTACAATGAGCAGTTCTTC. Translation gives CAISADSHYNEQFF.

V usage is TRBV5-5 and J usage is TRBJ2-5; a possible D gene is TRBD2 (5 bases). Looked up from germline, CDR1 is SGHKS and CDR2 is YYEKEE (reference sequence). The ends were cut back, 0 bases at V and 5 bases at J, with 11 bases in the middle. This CDR3 is 14 amino acids long. DNA of the CDR3: TGTGCCAGCAGCTTGGTTTGGAGGATCGAGACCCAGTACTTC. It translates to CASSLVWRIETQYF.

The chain links TRBV5-4 to TRBJ2-7; D perhaps matches TRBD2 (5 bases). V was shortened by 4 bases and J by 3 bases, with 11 bases between the two germline ends. CDR3 length: 13 amino acids. Germline assignment: CDR1 SGHNT and CDR2 YYREEE (reference sequence). Here the CDR3 DNA reads TGTGCCAGCAGCCGGACGGGAAACTACGAGCAGTACTTC. The encoded protein is CASSRTGNYEQYF.

This rearrangement joins TRBV7-6 to TRBJ1-5, with 7 bases identical to TRBD1. This CDR3 spans 15 amino acids. Germline values: CDR1 SGHVS, CDR2 FNYEAQ. Trimming removed 5 bases from V and 0 bases from J; junction bases left unmatched: 4. The CDR3 sequence is CASSPGTASNQPQHF. CDR3 in DNA: TGTGCCAGCAGCCCCGGGACAGCTAGCAATCAGCCCCAGCATTTT.

V and J are TRBV7-3 and TRBJ2-1; 12 bases are a match to TRBD2. V shed 9 bases, J shed 6 bases, and the junction held 9 bases outside the gene matches. This CDR3 is built from 15 residues. Germline V gives CDR1 SGHTA, CDR2 FQGTGA. CDR3 DNA: TGTGCCAGTTCGGCGACTAGCGGGGGCCCCAATGAGCAGTTCTTC. It codes for CASSATSGGPNEQFF. Using reference TRBV7-3 and TRBJ2-1 for the parts outside the CDR3, the full variable domain is GAGVSQTPSNKVTEKGKYVELRCDPISGHTALYWYRQSLGQGPEFLIYFQGTGAADDSGLPNDRFFAVRPEGSVSTLKIQRTERGDSAVYLCASSATSGGPNEQFFGPGTRLTVL.

This clone was counted a single time. V usage is TRBV19 and J usage is TRBJ2-7, with 9 bases fitting TRBD1. Germline CDR1 is LNHDA and CDR2 is SQIVND (reference sequence). The V segment lost 9 bases and the J segment 4 bases; nucleotides outside the gene matches: 19. CDR3 size: 17 residues. CDR3 in DNA: TGTGCCAGAAAGACTGTCCTAAACAGGGGGCTACCGTACGAGCAGTACTTC. Residues: CARKTVLNRGLPYEQYF.

This chain connects TRBV7-9 to TRBJ1-5, with 7 nucleotides matching TRBD1. The V gene's germline CDR1 is SEHNR and CDR2 FQNEAQ (reference sequence). With 8 bases clipped from V and 0 bases from J, the junction kept 7 bases outside the gene matches. The CDR3 length is 15 residues. CDR3 in amino acids: CASAPGQHSNQPQHF. CDR3 nucleotides: TGTGCCAGCGCCCCGGGACAGCATAGCAATCAGCCCCAGCATTTT.

The rearrangement joins TRBV5-6 to TRBJ1-2; a possible D gene is TRBD1 (5 bases). The CDR3 is 14 amino acids. V shed 4 bases and J shed 8 bases, with 18 bases lying between them. Per germline, CDR1 SGHDT and CDR2 YYEEEE. The CDR3 reads CASSQPQGIYGYTF. The CDR3 bases are TGTGCCAGCAGCCAACCTCAGGGAATTTACGGCTACACCTTC.

The chain recombines TRBV15 with TRBJ1-1, with D perhaps TRBD1 (5 bases). Germline V gives CDR1 LNHNV, CDR2 YYDKDF (reference sequence). The CDR3 has 14 amino acids. V dropped 9 bases and J dropped 7 bases, with 21 bases sitting between them. CDR3 sequence (DNA): TGTGCCACGAGCCATTATGGGGGGTGGGTTGAAGCTTTCTTT. Protein: CATSHYGGWVEAFF.

This chain joins TRBV7-2 and TRBJ2-7; no definite D call. The CDR3 consists of 14 residues. V lost 1 base and J lost 3, with 10 bases in between. In germline, CDR1 is SGHTA, CDR2 FQGNSA. CDR3 DNA: TGTGCCAGCAGCTTAGGGGCAGACCGCTACGAGCAGTACTTC. This gives the protein CASSLGADRYEQYF.

The chain is built from TRBV18 and TRBJ2-2; TRBD1 aligns across 7 bases. Germline lookup yields CDR1 KGHSH and CDR2 LQKENI. This CDR3 has 14 amino acids. V trimming: 3 bases; J trimming: 4 bases; junction bases outside the gene matches: 2. The DNA for the CDR3 is TGTGCCAGCTCACCCGACAGGGCCACCGGGGAGCTGTTTTTT. Protein sequence: CASSPDRATGELFF.

V and J are TRBV6-1 and TRBJ2-1; D gene unclear. Per germline, CDR1 MNHNS and CDR2 SASEGT. Trimming pared 2 bases from V and 4 bases from J, leaving 9 bases between. The CDR3 runs to 14 residues. Here the CDR3 reads CASSESQEYNEQFF. As DNA, the CDR3 is TGTGCCAGCAGTGAATCTCAGGAATACAATGAGCAGTTCTTC.

This clone showed up just a few times. The V and J genes are TRBV29-1 and TRBJ1-1; 7 bases are a match to TRBD1. Germline V gives CDR1 SQVTM, CDR2 ANQGSEA. With 5 bases clipped from V and 3 bases from J, the junction kept 6 bases outside the gene matches. The CDR3 covers 13 residues. The CDR3 coding sequence is TGCAGCGTTCATACAGGGGATGACACTGAAGCTTTCTTT. Residues: CSVHTGDDTEAFF.

The rearrangement uses TRBV20-1 and TRBJ2-5; 9 bases fit TRBD2. The CDR3 length is 11 residues. Germline V CDR1 and CDR2: DFQATT, SNEGSKA (reference sequence). The CDR3 loop is CSGLAGETQYF. The CDR3 DNA reads TGCTCGGGACTAGCTGGGGAGACCCAGTACTTC.

This chain uses TRBV4-2 with TRBJ2-3; TRBD2 agrees at 11 bases. V was clipped by 4 bases and J by 2 bases; unmatched bases: 5. Germline CDR1 and CDR2: LGHNA and YNFKEQ. The CDR3 loop spans 16 amino acids. The CDR3 bases are TGTGCCAGCAGCCGGGGGACTAGCGGTTCCACAGATACGCAGTATTTT. Translating it yields CASSRGTSGSTDTQYF.

The genes are TRBV5-4 and TRBJ2-5, with 11 nucleotides matching TRBD1. Looked up from germline, CDR1 is SGHNT and CDR2 is YYREEE (reference sequence). The CDR3 length is 15 residues. V lost 4 bases, J lost 5 bases, and 7 bases stayed unmatched. The CDR3 is CASSKGQGDQETQYF. CDR3 DNA: TGTGCCAGCAGCAAGGGACAGGGGGATCAGGAGACCCAGTACTTC.